Each of the 26 T cell receptor beta chains below was sequenced from the same sample in a study of cytomegalovirus exposure and HLA in healthy donors. 13 Jbeta primers and 60 Vbeta primers were used for the PCR. Here immunoSEQ multiplex PCR was the method, and the copy in TCRdb shows in-frame clones only, minus some. The sample consists of about 190,000 clones, more than 75% of them appearing once. Sequencing was carried out using PBMCs. The receptors here all came from a woman aged 18-29 years in good health and CMV-seronegative.

A few counts support this clone. The CDR3 region has the DNA TGTGCCACCAGCGGCCACGGGGAGGTAGAAGAGACCCAGTACTTC. The encoded protein is CATSGHGEVEETQYF. The chain combines TRBV15 with TRBJ2-5, with D possibly matching TRBD2 (6 bases). There are 15 residues in the CDR3. V shed 5 bases and J shed 3 bases, with 16 bases lying between them. CDR1 and CDR2 (germline): LNHNV, YYDKDF (reference sequence).

This rearrangement joins TRBV29-1 to TRBJ2-1; D unresolved. CDR3 size: 15 residues. Germline V lookup: CDR1 SQVTM, CDR2 ANQGSEA. V gave up 1 base and J gave up 1 base, with 11 bases separating them. The CDR3 region is CSVEVPLQSYNEQFF. For the CDR3, the DNA is TGCAGCGTTGAAGTACCCCTACAGTCCTACAATGAGCAGTTCTTC.

V and J are TRBV5-6 and TRBJ2-2; the match to TRBD1 covers 10 bases. The length of the CDR3 is 14 residues. Trimming took 4 bases from V and 7 from J; bases not matched to a gene: 4. Per the germline V gene, CDR1 is SGHDT and CDR2 is YYEEEE. The CDR3 nucleotides are TGTGCCAGCAGCGGGGGGACAGGGGACGGGGAGCTGTTTTTT. As protein: CASSGGTGDGELFF.

This clone was seen only once. The V and J genes are TRBV7-9 and TRBJ2-7; D gene unclear. Looked up from germline, CDR1 is SEHNR and CDR2 is FQNEAQ (reference sequence). The CDR3 is 14 amino acids. Trimming stripped 4 bases from V and 3 bases from J, with 13 bases between. The CDR3 DNA is TGTGCCAGCAGCTCCATCTGGGCCGGCTACGAGCAGTACTTC. This translates into CASSSIWAGYEQYF.

The sample holds a few counts of this clone. Here the CDR3 DNA reads TGTGCCAGTAAAGCAAAAGGACAGGGGTATGCCAAAAACATTCAGTACTTC. It encodes CASKAKGQGYAKNIQYF. The chain is built from TRBV19 and TRBJ2-4; 9 bases agree with TRBD1. V shed 7 bases, J shed 1 base, and the junction held 11 bases outside the gene matches. The CDR3 has 17 amino acids. Germline assignment: CDR1 LNHDA and CDR2 SQIVND (reference sequence).

The chain recombines TRBV5-1 with TRBJ2-3; 7 bases fit TRBD2. CDR3 length equals 16 residues. The V and J ends lost 2 bases and 2 bases, in that order; junction bases with no gene match: 8. Per germline, CDR1 SGHRS and CDR2 YFSETQ. The CDR3 sequence: CASSLNLAADTDTQYF. CDR3 bases: TGCGCCAGCAGCTTAAACCTAGCGGCCGACACAGATACGCAGTATTTT.

The CDR3 DNA follows: TGTGCCAGCAGCCTGCGAGGCGGTTATGGCACTGAAGCTTTCTTT. The encoded protein is CASSLRGGYGTEAFF. The V call is TRBV11-2, the J call TRBJ1-1; D unresolved. Germline CDR1 is SGHAT and CDR2 is FQNNGV. V dropped 5 bases and J dropped 4 bases, with 17 bases sitting between them. CDR3 length: 15 amino acids. Variable domain in full (rest from reference TRBV11-2 and TRBJ1-1): EAGVAQSPRYKIIEKRQSVAFWCNPISGHATLYWYQQILGQGPKLLIQFQNNGVVDDSQLPKDRFSAERLKGVDSTLKIQPAKLEDSAVYLCASSLRGGYGTEAFFGQGTRLTVV.

This chain links TRBV13 with TRBJ1-1; possible D gene TRBD1, 5 bases. The V end lost 4 bases, the J end lost 3 bases, and 9 bases lay between the germline ends. The length of the CDR3 is 13 residues. Germline V gene data show CDR1 as PRHDT and CDR2 as FYEKMQ (reference sequence). Here the CDR3 DNA reads TGTGCCAGCAGCTCACAAGGGGACACTGAAGCTTTCTTT. Amino acids: CASSSQGDTEAFF.

The rearrangement uses TRBV2 and TRBJ1-1; D gene unclear. CDR1 is SNHLY, CDR2 FYNNEI, per germline. This CDR3 contains 14 residues. Trimming left V 6 bases short and J 1 base short, with 12 bases between. The chain's CDR3 is CASRGDTPNTEAFF. DNA of the CDR3: TGTGCCAGCAGGGGAGACACTCCGAACACTGAAGCTTTCTTT.

This chain uses TRBV7-3 with TRBJ2-7; D is perhaps TRBD2 (5 bases). The germline V gene encodes CDR1 SGHTA and CDR2 FQGTGA. The CDR3 spans 16 residues. Trimming pared 0 bases from V and 7 bases from J, leaving 19 bases between. The CDR3 DNA sequence: TGTGCCAGCAGCTTAACGGGTGCCGGCGGGCAACGGGAGCAGTACTTC. Amino acid sequence: CASSLTGAGGQREQYF.

The chain employs TRBV11-2 and TRBJ1-3, with TRBD1 as a possible D gene (5 bases). CDR1 SGHAT and CDR2 FQNNGV come from the germline V gene. The V gene lost 5 bases and the J gene lost 2 bases, with 10 bases spanning the gap. The CDR3 length is 14 residues. This CDR3 is CASSPQGTGNTIYF. The CDR3 DNA sequence: TGTGCCAGCAGCCCCCAGGGTACTGGAAACACCATATATTTT.

The chain employs TRBV5-1 and TRBJ2-7; the D gene is possibly TRBD2 (6 bases). The CDR3 length is 15 residues. The germline V gene encodes CDR1 SGHRS and CDR2 YFSETQ. V was shortened by 2 bases and J by 6 bases, with 18 bases between the two germline ends. CDR3 nucleotide sequence: TGCGCCAGCAGCTTTGGCGGGACCGTTTTCGGCGAGCAGTACTTC. It codes for CASSFGGTVFGEQYF.

The chain combines TRBV6-4 with TRBJ1-1, with D unresolved. The V gene's germline CDR1 is MRHNA and CDR2 SNTAGT. Deletions cut 6 bases from V and 1 base from J, with 18 bases between. The CDR3 runs 16 residues. CDR3 region: CASSPREAISNTEAFF. The CDR3 DNA reads as TGTGCCAGCAGCCCCCGGGAAGCAATCTCGAACACTGAAGCTTTCTTT.

The chain recombines TRBV21-1 with TRBJ1-1; TRBD1 is the table's D call, not checked against the DNA. TRBV21-1 is listed as a pseudogene. The CDR3 has 16 residues. CDR3: CASSIGTGLGRTEAFF. In DNA, the CDR3 is TGTGCCAGCAGCATCGGGACAGGTCTAGGGAGGACTGAAGCTTTCTTT.

The chain has TRBV13 and TRBJ1-6; D may be TRBD1 (5 bases). Germline assignment: CDR1 PRHDT and CDR2 FYEKMQ (reference sequence). This CDR3 is 15 amino acids long. The ends were cut back, 5 bases at V and 9 bases at J, with 17 bases in the middle. CDR3 DNA sequence: TGTGCCAGCAGCCCCGGAGTCCGGGGGAGTTCACCCCTCCACTTT. Protein sequence: CASSPGVRGSSPLHF.

The V call is TRBV27, the J call TRBJ2-1; the match to TRBD2 covers 10 bases. Germline V gene lookup returns CDR1 MNHEY and CDR2 SMNVEV (reference sequence). V was clipped by 2 bases and J by 7 bases; unmatched bases: 14. The CDR3 extends over 18 amino acids. CDR3 loop: CASSLIFRLAGDGNEQFF. Here the CDR3 DNA reads TGTGCCAGCAGTTTAATTTTTCGGCTAGCGGGAGATGGGAATGAGCAGTTCTTC.

The table lists this clone with a few counts. The V and J genes are TRBV7-3 and TRBJ2-3, with 9 positions matching TRBD2. This CDR3 region has 13 residues. With V trimmed by 3 bases and J by 6 bases, 1 base remained unmatched. Looked up from germline, CDR1 is SGHTA and CDR2 is FQGTGA. The DNA of the CDR3 is TGTGCCAGCAGCTTCGGGACTAGCGATACGCAGTATTTT. This codes for CASSFGTSDTQYF.

The V gene is TRBV9, the J gene TRBJ1-4, with TRBD1 as a possible D gene (6 bases). Looked up from germline, CDR1 is SGDLS and CDR2 is YYNGEE. Trimming took off 0 bases at V and 4 bases at J, with 10 bases between the two ends. This CDR3 is 15 amino acids long. Here the CDR3 reads CASSVVGASNEKLFF. The CDR3 bases are TGTGCCAGCAGCGTAGTGGGGGCTAGTAATGAAAAACTGTTTTTT.

In this sample, this clone turned up once. The CDR3 nucleotides read TGTGCCAGCAGCTTTGGAGGGGTCATGAACACTGAAGCTTTCTTT. It yields the protein CASSFGGVMNTEAFF. The chain uses TRBV13 and TRBJ1-1, with a possible D match to TRBD1 (5 bases). Germline loops: CDR1 PRHDT, CDR2 FYEKMQ (reference sequence). Trimming took off 3 bases at V and 0 bases at J, with 11 bases between the two ends. This CDR3 comprises 15 residues.

The chain is built from TRBV7-9 and TRBJ2-3; 7 bases are a match to TRBD1. Trimming took 3 bases from V and 5 from J; bases not matched to a gene: 5. This CDR3 has 14 amino acids. From germline, CDR1 is SEHNR and CDR2 FQNEAQ (reference sequence). The CDR3 nucleotides read TGTGCCAGCAGCTTGGGGACAGCTTTAGATACGCAGTATTTT. This translates into CASSLGTALDTQYF.

This chain joins TRBV28 and TRBJ2-5; TRBD1 matches at 7 bases. The CDR3 extends over 16 amino acids. With V trimmed by 5 bases and J by 3 bases, 12 bases remained unmatched. CDR1 is MDHEN and CDR2 is SYDVKM in the germline V gene. The DNA of the CDR3 is TGTGCCAGCAGTAGGGGGCTCGGTATGGGGGAAGAGACCCAGTACTTC. Its translation is CASSRGLGMGEETQYF.

The chain uses TRBV5-1 and TRBJ1-3; D gene uncertain. Germline V gene sequence: CDR1 SGHRS, CDR2 YFSETQ. The CDR3 is made up of 19 amino acids. V dropped 0 bases and J dropped 2 bases, with 21 bases sitting between them. The CDR3 DNA follows: TGCGCCAGCAGCTTGGGTCCCCAGGCGAGTGCCGCGCCTGGAAACACCATATATTTT. As protein: CASSLGPQASAAPGNTIYF.

The chain uses TRBV14 and TRBJ2-2, with a weak D call TRBD1 (6 bases). Between the trimmed V and J ends, which lost 6 bases and 12 bases, there was a span of 14 bases. Germline CDR1 and CDR2: SGHDN and FVKESK. The CDR3 sequence is 12 residues long. Here the CDR3 DNA reads TGTGCCAGCAGTCAAACTACAGGGCAGCTGTTTTTT. Protein sequence: CASSQTTGQLFF.

The chain uses TRBV5-1 and TRBJ1-1; maybe TRBD1 (5 bases). This CDR3 region has 13 residues. Germline V gene sequence: CDR1 SGHRS, CDR2 YFSETQ. V was shortened by 1 base and J by 4 bases, with 8 bases between the two germline ends. DNA of the CDR3: TGCGCCAGCAGCTTGCAGGGTCGCACTGAAGCTTTCTTT. This codes for CASSLQGRTEAFF.

In this sample, this clone turned up a few times. V usage is TRBV5-6 and J usage is TRBJ2-6; 9 bases match TRBD1. The CDR3 covers 19 residues. V was pared by 3 bases and J by 4 bases, with 14 bases of the junction left unmatched. Germline V gene sequence: CDR1 SGHDT, CDR2 YYEEEE. CDR3 DNA: TGTGCCAGCAGCTCGGTTACAGGGGGCAACTTTTTGGGGGCCAACGTCCTGACTTTC. Its translation is CASSSVTGGNFLGANVLTF.

DNA of the CDR3: TGTGCCAGCGACGTAGAGACAGGCAGGTCACCCCTCCACTTT. This translates into CASDVETGRSPLHF. This sequence joins TRBV6-1 and TRBJ1-6; tentative D call: TRBD1 (6 bases). This CDR3 has 14 residues. The V end lost 8 bases, the J end lost 10 bases, and 18 bases lay between the germline ends. Germline V gene lookup returns CDR1 MNHNS and CDR2 SASEGT.